The next 16 T cell receptor beta chains were all read from a single sample in a study of beta chain features in type 1 diabetes. Whole-study results and caveats: TCRB CDR3s were moderately but significantly shorter in Type 1 diabetes patients in all four CD4+ subsets.

Investigators reverse transcribed all isolated RNA, so they sequenced expressed TCRB transcripts. The method was immunoSEQ multiplex PCR; TCRdb's version includes in-frame clones alone and lacks a portion of them. This table holds hundreds of thousands of clones, over 10% found once. Antigen specificity for these receptors is unknown. Sequencing input: naive CD4+ T cells from blood. The receptors originated from a man younger than 35 with type 1 diabetes.

This clone was observed a few times. In DNA form, the CDR3 reads TGTGCCAGCAGCGTATTATGGGGGGCCAATGAGCAGTTCTTC. This codes for CASSVLWGANEQFF. The rearrangement links TRBV9 to TRBJ2-1, with D possibly being TRBD1 or TRBD2 (6 bases each). The germline CDR1 and CDR2 sequences are SGDLS and YYNGEE. Trimming shortened V by 1 base and J by 6 bases, and 11 bases separated the two germline ends. The CDR3 is 14 amino acids. The full variable domain, its missing parts supplied by reference TRBV9 and TRBJ2-1, is DSGVTQTPKHLITATGQRVTLRCSPRSGDLSVYWYQQSLDQGLQFLIQYYNGEERAKGNILERFSAQQFPDLHSELNLSSLELGDSALYFCASSVLWGANEQFFGPGTRLTVL.

The CDR3 protein is CASSLGNANYGYTF. The CDR3 nucleotides read TGTGCCAGCAGCTTGGGGAACGCTAACTATGGCTACACCTTC. This rearrangement joins TRBV5-6 to TRBJ1-2; D gene uncertain. Germline lookup yields CDR1 SGHDT and CDR2 YYEEEE. CDR3 length: 14 amino acids. V lost 0 bases and J 0 bases, leaving 6 bases between the germline ends.

As concerns this clone: Other DNA sequences in this sample translate to the same CDR3. The J gene is TRBJ1-5, the V gene TRBV5-1; D gene ambiguous. V dropped 2 bases and J dropped 2 bases, with 8 bases sitting between them. This CDR3 is 14 amino acids long. Germline V lookup: CDR1 SGHRS, CDR2 YFSETQ. The CDR3 spells CASSLDIGNQPQHF. CDR3 nucleotide sequence: TGCGCCAGCAGCTTAGATATTGGCAATCAGCCCCAGCATTTT.

This chain joins TRBV28 and TRBJ1-4; D is unclear. CDR3 length equals 13 residues. CDR1 and CDR2 from the germline V gene are MDHEN and SYDVKM. The CDR3 nucleotides read TGTGCAGGGTCGAGTCTGATTAATGAAAAACTGTTTTTT. Its protein product is CAGSSLINEKLFF.

The chain uses TRBV28 and TRBJ2-4; D gene ambiguous. The V end lost 7 bases, the J end lost 0 bases, and 10 bases lay between the germline ends. The CDR3 totals 14 residues. The germline V gene has CDR1 MDHEN and CDR2 SYDVKM. CDR3 amino acids: CASTRALAKNIQYF. In nucleotides, the CDR3 is TGTGCCAGCACCCGGGCCCTAGCCAAAAACATTCAGTACTTC. Full variable domain (outside the CDR3, taken from reference TRBV28 and TRBJ2-4): DVKVTQSSRYLVKRTGEKVFLECVQDMDHENMFWYRQDPGLGLRLIYFSYDVKMKEKGDIPEGYSVSREKKERFSLILESASTNQTSMYLCASTRALAKNIQYFGAGTRLSVL.

The chain couples TRBV7-6 to TRBJ1-2; 7 positions agree with TRBD1. This CDR3 region has 15 residues. Germline V gene lookup returns CDR1 SGHVS and CDR2 FNYEAQ. After removal of 5 bases from V and 0 bases from J, the junction contained 6 bases not matched to a gene. The CDR3 is CASSPRGTSNYGYTF. CDR3 bases: TGTGCCAGCAGCCCCAGGGGGACATCTAACTATGGCTACACCTTC.

This clone was found a few times. The chain links TRBV19 to TRBJ2-2, with 8 bases fitting TRBD1. This CDR3 region has 15 residues. Germline CDR1 LNHDA, CDR2 SQIVND (reference sequence). V lost 4 bases, J lost 3 bases, and 4 bases stayed unmatched. The CDR3 DNA follows: TGTGCCAGTAGTACCGGGACAGGTTACACCGGGGAGCTGTTTTTT. Its protein is CASSTGTGYTGELFF.

On this clone: This sample also contains other DNA sequences that code for the same CDR3. The V and J genes are TRBV28 and TRBJ1-2; D call uncertain. There are 11 residues in the CDR3. V shed 1 base and J shed 7 bases, with 4 bases lying between them. Germline V gives CDR1 MDHEN, CDR2 SYDVKM. DNA for the CDR3: TGTGCCAGCAGTTTATATGGTGGCTACACCTTC. This encodes CASSLYGGYTF.

This clone has only a few counts. The V gene is TRBV5-1, the J gene TRBJ2-1; 7 bases line up with TRBD1. The V segment lost 4 bases and the J segment 2 bases; nucleotides outside the gene matches: 6. The CDR3 has 15 amino acids. The V gene's germline CDR1 is SGHRS and CDR2 YFSETQ. As DNA, the CDR3 is TGCGCCAGCAGCCAAGGGGGCAATGCCTACAATGAGCAGTTCTTC. Its translation is CASSQGGNAYNEQFF.

The V and J genes are TRBV4-1 and TRBJ2-7; D is uncertain. V dropped 0 bases and J dropped 2 bases, with 11 bases sitting between them. The germline V gene encodes CDR1 MGHRA and CDR2 YSYEKL. CDR3 length: 15 amino acids. The CDR3 DNA follows: TGCGCCAGCAGCCAAGAACAGCCAGCCCCCTACGAGCAGTACTTC. The encoded protein is CASSQEQPAPYEQYF.

There are a few counts of this clone. This rearrangement joins TRBV30 to TRBJ1-5; unclear D gene. The CDR3 spans 14 residues. Germline V gene data show CDR1 as GTSNPN and CDR2 as SVGIG (reference sequence). The CDR3 bases are TGTGGGGATTCGGAGCCGTTCGGCAATCAGCCCCAGCATTTT. It translates to CGDSEPFGNQPQHF.

In this sample, this clone turned up a few times. V and J are TRBV29-1 and TRBJ1-2; no reliable D call. This CDR3 spans 11 amino acids. The germline V gene encodes CDR1 SQVTM and CDR2 ANQGSEA. The V gene lost 7 bases and the J gene lost 4 bases, with 10 bases spanning the gap. The CDR3, as DNA: TGCAGCGCGGGCAGCAGCTATGGCTACACCTTC. Its translation: CSAGSSYGYTF.

This clone turned up a few times. The V call is TRBV30, the J call TRBJ2-2; no clear D. Trimming took 3 bases from V and 0 from J, leaving 17 bases between them. In germline, CDR1 is GTSNPN, CDR2 SVGIG (reference sequence). The CDR3 length is 17 residues. The CDR3: CAWSPHWLGTNTGELFF. CDR3 DNA: TGTGCCTGGAGCCCACATTGGCTGGGGACGAACACCGGGGAGCTGTTTTTT.

This clone has more than one count but fewer than ten. The V call is TRBV5-4, the J call TRBJ2-2, with TRBD1 matching over 10 bases. Looked up from germline, CDR1 is SGHNT and CDR2 is YYREEE (reference sequence). With 2 bases clipped from V and 4 bases from J, the junction kept 2 bases outside the gene matches. The CDR3 is 15 amino acids. The CDR3 coding sequence is TGTGCCAGCAGCTTCCGGGACAGGGGCACCGGGGAGCTGTTTTTT. It is translated as CASSFRDRGTGELFF.

This clone was picked up a small number of times. The V and J genes are TRBV30 and TRBJ2-3; 8 positions agree with TRBD2. Trimming cost V 2 bases and J 2 bases; bases outside gene matches: 15. There are 18 residues in the CDR3. Germline V gene lookup returns CDR1 GTSNPN and CDR2 SVGIG (reference sequence). CDR3 loop: CAWSLQFLAGGFTDTQYF. DNA of the CDR3: TGTGCCTGGAGTCTCCAATTTCTAGCGGGTGGTTTCACAGATACGCAGTATTTT. The full variable domain, with the rest looked up from reference TRBV30 and TRBJ2-3, is SQTIHQWPATLVQPVGSPLSLECTVEGTSNPNLYWYRQAAGRGLQLLFYSVGIGQISSEVPQNLSASRPQDRQFILSSKKLLLSDSGFYLCAWSLQFLAGGFTDTQYFGPGTRLTVL.

This clone has a handful of counts. This sequence joins TRBV7-2 and TRBJ2-5; possibly TRBD2 for D (6 bases). V was pared by 5 bases and J by 4 bases, with 8 bases between. Germline V gene sequence: CDR1 SGHTA, CDR2 FQGNSA. This CDR3 is built from 12 residues. CDR3 in DNA: TGTGCCAGCAGCCCCGGGAGAGAGACCCAGTACTTC. The encoded protein is CASSPGRETQYF.